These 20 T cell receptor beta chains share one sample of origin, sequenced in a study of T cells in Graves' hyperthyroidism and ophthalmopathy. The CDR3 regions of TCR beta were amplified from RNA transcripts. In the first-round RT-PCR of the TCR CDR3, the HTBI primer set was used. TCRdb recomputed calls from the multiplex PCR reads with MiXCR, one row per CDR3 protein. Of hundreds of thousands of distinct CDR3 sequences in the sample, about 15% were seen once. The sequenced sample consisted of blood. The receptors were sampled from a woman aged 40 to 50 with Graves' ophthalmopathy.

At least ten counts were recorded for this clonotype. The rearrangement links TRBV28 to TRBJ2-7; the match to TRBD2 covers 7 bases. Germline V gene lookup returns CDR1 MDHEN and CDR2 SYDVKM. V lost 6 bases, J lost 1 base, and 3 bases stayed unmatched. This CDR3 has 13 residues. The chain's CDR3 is CASRRSGSYEQYF. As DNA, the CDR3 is TGTGCCAGCAGACGTAGCGGGTCCTACGAGCAGTACTTC.

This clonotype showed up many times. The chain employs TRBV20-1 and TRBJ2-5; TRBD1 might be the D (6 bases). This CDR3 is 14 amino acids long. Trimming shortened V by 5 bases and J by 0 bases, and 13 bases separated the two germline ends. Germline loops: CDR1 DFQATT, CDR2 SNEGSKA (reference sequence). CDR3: CSAGPGQNQETQYF. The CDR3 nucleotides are TGCAGTGCTGGTCCGGGACAAAACCAAGAGACCCAGTACTTC.

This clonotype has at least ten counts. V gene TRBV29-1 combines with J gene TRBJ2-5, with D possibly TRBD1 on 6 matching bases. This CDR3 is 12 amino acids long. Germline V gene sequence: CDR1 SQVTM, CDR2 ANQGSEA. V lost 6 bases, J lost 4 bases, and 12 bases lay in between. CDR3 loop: CSVPQGGETQYF. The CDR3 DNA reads TGCAGCGTCCCACAGGGTGGAGAGACCCAGTACTTC.

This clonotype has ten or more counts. CDR3 DNA sequence: TGTGCCAGCAACCCCTTCGGGGGCTCTACTAATGAAAAACTGTTTTTT. Its translation: CASNPFGGSTNEKLFF. The chain joins TRBV9 to TRBJ1-4, with D possibly matching TRBD1 (6 bases). The germline V gene encodes CDR1 SGDLS and CDR2 YYNGEE. The CDR3 length is 16 residues. V shed 6 bases and J shed 2 bases, with 17 bases lying between them.

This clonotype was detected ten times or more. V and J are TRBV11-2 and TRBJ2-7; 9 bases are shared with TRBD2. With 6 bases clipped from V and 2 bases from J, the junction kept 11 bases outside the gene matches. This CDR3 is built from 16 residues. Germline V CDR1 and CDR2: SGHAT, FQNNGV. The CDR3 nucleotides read TGTGCCAGCAGAAGAAATAGCGGGAGTGAAACCTACGAGCAGTACTTC. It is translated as CASRRNSGSETYEQYF.

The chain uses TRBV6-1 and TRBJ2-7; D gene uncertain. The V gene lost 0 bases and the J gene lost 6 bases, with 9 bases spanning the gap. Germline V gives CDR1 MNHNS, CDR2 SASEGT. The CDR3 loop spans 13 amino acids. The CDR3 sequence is CASSEARLREQYF. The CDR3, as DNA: TGTGCCAGCAGTGAAGCGAGGCTACGCGAGCAGTACTTC.

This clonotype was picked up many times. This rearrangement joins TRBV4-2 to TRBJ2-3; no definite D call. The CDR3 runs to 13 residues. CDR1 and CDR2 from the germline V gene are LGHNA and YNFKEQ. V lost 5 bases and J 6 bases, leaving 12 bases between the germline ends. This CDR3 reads CASSYSTEDTQYF. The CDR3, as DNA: TGTGCCAGCAGCTACTCCACGGAGGATACGCAGTATTTT.

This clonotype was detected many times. In DNA, the CDR3 is TGTGCCAGCAGTTATAGGGAGAACTATGGCTACACCTTC. It is translated as CASSYRENYGYTF. V usage is TRBV28 and J usage is TRBJ1-2; no reliable D call. The V and J ends lost 4 bases and 2 bases respectively, with 8 bases between them. Germline V gene lookup returns CDR1 MDHEN and CDR2 SYDVKM. This CDR3 region has 13 residues.

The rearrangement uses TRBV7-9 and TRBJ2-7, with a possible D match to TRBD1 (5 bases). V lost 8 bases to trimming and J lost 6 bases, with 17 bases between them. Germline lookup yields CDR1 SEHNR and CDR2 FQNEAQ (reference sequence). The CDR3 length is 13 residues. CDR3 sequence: CASRIGASGEQYF. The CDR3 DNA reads TGTGCCAGCCGGATTGGGGCATCAGGCGAGCAGTACTTC. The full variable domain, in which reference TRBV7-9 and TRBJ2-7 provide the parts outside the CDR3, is DTGVSQNPRHKITKRGQNVTFRCDPISEHNRLYWYRQTLGQGPEFLTYFQNEAQLEKSRLLSDRFSAERPKGSFSTLEIQRTEQGDSAMYLCASRIGASGEQYFGPGTRLTVT.

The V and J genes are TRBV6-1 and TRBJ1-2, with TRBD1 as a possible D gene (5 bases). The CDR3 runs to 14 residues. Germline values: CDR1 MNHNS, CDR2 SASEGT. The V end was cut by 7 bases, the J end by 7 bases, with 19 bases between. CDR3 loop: CASTPSWGGAGYTF. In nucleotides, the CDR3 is TGTGCCAGCACCCCCAGCTGGGGCGGGGCTGGCTACACCTTC.

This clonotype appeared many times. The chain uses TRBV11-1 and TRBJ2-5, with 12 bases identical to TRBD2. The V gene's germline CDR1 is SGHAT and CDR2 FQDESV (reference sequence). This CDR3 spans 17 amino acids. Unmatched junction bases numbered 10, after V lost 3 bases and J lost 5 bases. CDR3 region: CASSFSLTSGRGETQYF. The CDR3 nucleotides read TGTGCCAGCAGCTTTAGCCTGACTAGCGGGAGAGGGGAGACCCAGTACTTC. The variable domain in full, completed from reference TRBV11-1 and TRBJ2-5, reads EAEVAQSPRYKITEKSQAVAFWCDPISGHATLYWYRQILGQGPELLVQFQDESVVDDSQLPKDRFSAERLKGVDSTLKIQPAELGDSAMYLCASSFSLTSGRGETQYFGPGTRLLVL.

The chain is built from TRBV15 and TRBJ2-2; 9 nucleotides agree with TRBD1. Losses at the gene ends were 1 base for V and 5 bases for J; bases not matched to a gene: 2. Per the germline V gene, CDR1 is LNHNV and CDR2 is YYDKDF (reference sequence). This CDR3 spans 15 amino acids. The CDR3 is CATSRGGTGTGELFF. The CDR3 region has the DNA TGTGCCACCAGCAGAGGGGGGACAGGGACCGGGGAGCTGTTTTTT.

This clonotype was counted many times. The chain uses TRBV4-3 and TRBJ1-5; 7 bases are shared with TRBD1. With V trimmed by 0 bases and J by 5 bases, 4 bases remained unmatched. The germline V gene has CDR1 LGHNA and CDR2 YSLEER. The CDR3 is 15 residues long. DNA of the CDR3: TGCGCCAGCAGCCAAGACAGGGGGGGTTATCAGCCCCAGCATTTT. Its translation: CASSQDRGGYQPQHF.

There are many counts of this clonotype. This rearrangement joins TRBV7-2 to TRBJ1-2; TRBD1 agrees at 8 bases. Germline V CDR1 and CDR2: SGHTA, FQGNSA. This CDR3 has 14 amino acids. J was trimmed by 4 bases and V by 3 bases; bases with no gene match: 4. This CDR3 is CASSFRDRSYGYTF. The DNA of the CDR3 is TGTGCCAGCAGCTTCCGGGACAGGAGCTATGGCTACACCTTC.

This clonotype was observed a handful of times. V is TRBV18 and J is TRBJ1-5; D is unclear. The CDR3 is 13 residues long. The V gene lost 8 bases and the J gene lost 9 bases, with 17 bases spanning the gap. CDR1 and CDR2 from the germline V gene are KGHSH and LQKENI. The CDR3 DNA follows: TGTGCCAGCGCAGCAGGTCTTACTTGGCCCCAGCATTTT. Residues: CASAAGLTWPQHF.

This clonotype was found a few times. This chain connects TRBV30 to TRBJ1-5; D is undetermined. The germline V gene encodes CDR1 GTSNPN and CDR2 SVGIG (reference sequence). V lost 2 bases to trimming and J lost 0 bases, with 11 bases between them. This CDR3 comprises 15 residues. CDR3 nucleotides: TGTGCCTGGAGTCACGGAGGCAGTAGCAATCAGCCCCAGCATTTT. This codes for CAWSHGGSSNQPQHF.

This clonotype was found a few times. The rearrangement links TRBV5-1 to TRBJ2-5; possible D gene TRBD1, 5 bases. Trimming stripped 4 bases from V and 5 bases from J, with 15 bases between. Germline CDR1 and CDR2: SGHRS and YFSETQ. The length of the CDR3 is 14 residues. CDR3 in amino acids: CASSQGANIETQYF. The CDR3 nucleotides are TGCGCCAGCAGCCAGGGCGCCAATATCGAGACCCAGTACTTC.

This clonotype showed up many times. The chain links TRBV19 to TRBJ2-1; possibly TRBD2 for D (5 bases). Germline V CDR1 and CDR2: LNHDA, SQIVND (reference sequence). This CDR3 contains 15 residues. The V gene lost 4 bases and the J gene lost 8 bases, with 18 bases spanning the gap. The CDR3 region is CASSNSGRTGDEQFF. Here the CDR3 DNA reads TGTGCCAGTAGTAATTCAGGTCGGACCGGGGATGAGCAGTTCTTC.

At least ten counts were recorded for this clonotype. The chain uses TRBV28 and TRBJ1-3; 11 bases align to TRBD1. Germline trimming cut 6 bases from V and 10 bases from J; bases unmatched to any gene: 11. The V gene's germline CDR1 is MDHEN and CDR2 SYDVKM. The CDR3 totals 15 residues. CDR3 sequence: CASRLGQGDPRTIYF. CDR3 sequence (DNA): TGTGCCAGCAGACTGGGACAGGGGGACCCAAGAACCATATATTTT.

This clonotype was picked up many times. The CDR3 nucleotides are TGTGCCAGCAGGGGGGGGACTAGCGAAACCTACGAGCAGTACTTC. Protein: CASRGGTSETYEQYF. The J gene is TRBJ2-7, the V gene TRBV6-5; 10 nucleotides line up with TRBD2. The CDR3 covers 15 residues. Germline values: CDR1 MNHEY, CDR2 SVGAGI. V shed 6 bases, J shed 2 bases, and the junction held 7 bases outside the gene matches.